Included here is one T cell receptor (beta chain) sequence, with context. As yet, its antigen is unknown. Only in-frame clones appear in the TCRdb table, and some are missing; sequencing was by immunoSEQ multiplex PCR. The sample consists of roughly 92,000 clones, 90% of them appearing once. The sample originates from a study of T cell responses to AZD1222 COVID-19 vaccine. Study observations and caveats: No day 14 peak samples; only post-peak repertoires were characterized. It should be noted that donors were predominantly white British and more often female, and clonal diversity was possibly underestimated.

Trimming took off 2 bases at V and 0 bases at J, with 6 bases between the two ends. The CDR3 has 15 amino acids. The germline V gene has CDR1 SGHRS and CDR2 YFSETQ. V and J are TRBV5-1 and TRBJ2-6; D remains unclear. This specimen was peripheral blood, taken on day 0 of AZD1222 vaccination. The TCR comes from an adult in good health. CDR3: CASSFSDSGANVLTF. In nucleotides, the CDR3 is TGCGCCAGCAGCTTTTCCGACTCTGGGGCCAACGTCCTGACTTTC.